Described below is a single T cell receptor beta chain sequence and its context. V was pared by 4 bases and J by 3 bases, with 19 bases between. This CDR3 is 17 amino acids long. The germline CDR1 and CDR2 sequences are MGHDK and SYGVNS. Each sample yielded at least 6 micrograms of PBMC total RNA. Next came a second PCR, run for about 7 to 12 cycles, which used a sample-barcoded 5' primer along with a J-beta primer mix. From the 5' RACE reads, TCRdb called clonotypes with MiXCR, one entry per CDR3 protein. The sample holds some 1.4 million distinct CDR3 sequences, 42% seen once. The data originate from a study of blood T cells in healthy people across ages.

V gene TRBV25-1 combines with J gene TRBJ2-1; D possibly corresponds to TRBD1 (5 bases). The sequencing sample was made of blood. The receptor's source is a woman aged 18-29 years in good health. This CDR3 is CASSGPPSGQGYNEQFF. In DNA form, the CDR3 reads TGTGCCAGCAGTGGGCCACCCTCTGGTCAGGGCTACAATGAGCAGTTCTTC. Full variable domain (outside the CDR3, taken from reference TRBV25-1 and TRBJ2-1): EADIYQTPRYLVIGTGKKITLECSQTMGHDKMYWYQQDPGMELHLIHYSYGVNSTEKGDLSSESTVSRIRTEHFPLTLESARPSHTSQYLCASSGPPSGQGYNEQFFGPGTRLTVL.